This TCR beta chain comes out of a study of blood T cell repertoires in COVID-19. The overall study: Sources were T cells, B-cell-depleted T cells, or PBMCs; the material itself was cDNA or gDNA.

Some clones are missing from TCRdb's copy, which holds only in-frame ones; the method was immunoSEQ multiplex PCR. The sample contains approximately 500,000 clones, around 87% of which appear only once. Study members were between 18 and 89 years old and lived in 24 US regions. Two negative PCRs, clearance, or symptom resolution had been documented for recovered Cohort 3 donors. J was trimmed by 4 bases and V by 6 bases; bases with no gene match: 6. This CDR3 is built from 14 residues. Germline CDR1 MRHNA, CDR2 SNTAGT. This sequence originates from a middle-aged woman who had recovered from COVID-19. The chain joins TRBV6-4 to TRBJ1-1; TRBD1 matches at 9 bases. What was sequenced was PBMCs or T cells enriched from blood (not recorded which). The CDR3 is CASSRTGVATEAFF. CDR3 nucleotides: TGTGCCAGCAGCCGGACAGGGGTCGCCACTGAAGCTTTCTTT.